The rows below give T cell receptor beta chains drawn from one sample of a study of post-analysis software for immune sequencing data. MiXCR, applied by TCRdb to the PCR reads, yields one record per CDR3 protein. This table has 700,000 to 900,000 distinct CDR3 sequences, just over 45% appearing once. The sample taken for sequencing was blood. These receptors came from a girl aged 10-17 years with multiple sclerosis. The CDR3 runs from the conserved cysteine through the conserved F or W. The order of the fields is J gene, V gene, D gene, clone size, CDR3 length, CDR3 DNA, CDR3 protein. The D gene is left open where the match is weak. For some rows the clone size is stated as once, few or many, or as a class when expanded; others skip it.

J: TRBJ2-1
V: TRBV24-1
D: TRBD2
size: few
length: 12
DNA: TGTGCCACCAGTGACAGGACTAGCGTATGGTTCTTC
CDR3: CATSDRTSVWFF

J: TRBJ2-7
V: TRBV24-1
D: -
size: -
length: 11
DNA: TGTGCCACCCCGAATACCTACGAGCAGTACTTC
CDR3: CATPNTYEQYF

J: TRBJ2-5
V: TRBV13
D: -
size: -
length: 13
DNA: TGTGCCAGCAGGATAAGGGGCCAAGAGACCCAGTACTTC
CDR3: CASRIRGQETQYF

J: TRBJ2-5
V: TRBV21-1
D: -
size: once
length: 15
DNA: TGTGCCAGCAGCGAGGCCGGGACAGGGAGGGAGGCCCAGTACTTC
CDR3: CASSEAGTGREAQYF

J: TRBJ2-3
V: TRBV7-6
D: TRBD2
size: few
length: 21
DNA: TGTGCCAGCAGCTTAGTCCCGGGACTAGCGGGAGTCCCGCCTAGCACAGATACGCAGTATTTT
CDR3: CASSLVPGLAGVPPSTDTQYF

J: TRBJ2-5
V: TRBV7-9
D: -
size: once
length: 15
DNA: TGTGCCAGCAGCTCGACGAGGGACCTCCAAGAGACCCAGTACTTC
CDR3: CASSSTRDLQETQYF

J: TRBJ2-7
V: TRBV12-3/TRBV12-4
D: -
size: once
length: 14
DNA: TGTGCCAGCAGCCCGGGAGCAGGTTCCTACGAGCAGTACTTC
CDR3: CASSPGAGSYEQYF

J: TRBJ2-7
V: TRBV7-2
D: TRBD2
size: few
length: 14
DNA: TGTGCCAGCAGCTGGGATAGCGGGAGCTACGAGCAGTACTTC
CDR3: CASSWDSGSYEQYF

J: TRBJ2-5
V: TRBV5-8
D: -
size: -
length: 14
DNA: TGTGCCAGCAGTAAAGGACGGAGGCAAGAGACCCAGTACTTC
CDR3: CASSKGRRQETQYF

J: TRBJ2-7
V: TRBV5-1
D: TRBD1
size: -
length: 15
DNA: TGCGCCAGCAGCTTGGATCGGGACAGGGGTTACGAGCAGTACTTC
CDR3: CASSLDRDRGYEQYF

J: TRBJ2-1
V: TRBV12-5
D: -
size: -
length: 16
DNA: TGTGCTAGTGGTTTGCCCAGTCCGAGCTCCTACAATGAGCAGTTCTTC
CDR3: CASGLPSPSSYNEQFF

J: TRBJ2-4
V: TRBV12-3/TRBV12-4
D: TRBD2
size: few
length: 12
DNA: TGTGCCAGCCTGGGGGGGGAAAGCATTCAGTACTTC
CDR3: CASLGGESIQYF

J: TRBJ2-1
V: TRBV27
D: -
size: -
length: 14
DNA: TGTGCCAGCAGTCTCGGGGGGCAGTGGGATGAGCAGTTCTTC
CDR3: CASSLGGQWDEQFF

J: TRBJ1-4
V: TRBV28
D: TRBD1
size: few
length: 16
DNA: TGTGCCAGCAGTTCAGACCTGGACAGGGTTAATGAAAAACTGTTTTTT
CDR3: CASSSDLDRVNEKLFF

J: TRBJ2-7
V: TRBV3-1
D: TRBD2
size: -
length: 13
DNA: TGTGCCGTACGGACTAGCGGTACCTACGAGCAGTACTTC
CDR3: CAVRTSGTYEQYF

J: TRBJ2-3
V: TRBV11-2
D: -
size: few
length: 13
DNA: TGTGCCACCATGGGACGGCTCACAGATACGCAGTATTTT
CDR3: CATMGRLTDTQYF

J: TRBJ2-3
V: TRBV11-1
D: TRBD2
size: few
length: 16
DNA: TGTGCCAGCAGCCCCGGGACTAGCCTCCGAACAGATACGCAGTATTTT
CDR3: CASSPGTSLRTDTQYF

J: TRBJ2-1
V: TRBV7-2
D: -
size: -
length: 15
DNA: TGTGCCAGCAGCCCCGGAGGCTCGGTTAGGAATGAGCAGTTCTTC
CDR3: CASSPGGSVRNEQFF

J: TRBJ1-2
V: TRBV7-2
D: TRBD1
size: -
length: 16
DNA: TGTGCCAGCAGCCTAATCACTACAGGGGCTCAATATGGCTACACCTTC
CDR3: CASSLITTGAQYGYTF

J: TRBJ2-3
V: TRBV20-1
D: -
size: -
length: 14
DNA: TGCAGTGCTAGTCCCACCCCCGGTGGGGGTACGCAGTATTTT
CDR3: CSASPTPGGGTQYF

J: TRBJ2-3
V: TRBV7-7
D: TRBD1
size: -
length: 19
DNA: TGTGCTAGCAGCTTGCCGGGACAGGGGGCAATGTTATGCACAGATACGCAGTATTTT
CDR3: CASSLPGQGAMLCTDTQYF

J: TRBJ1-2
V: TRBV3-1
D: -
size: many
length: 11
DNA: TGTGCCAGCAGCCGAGGGCGGGGCTACACCTTC
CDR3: CASSRGRGYTF

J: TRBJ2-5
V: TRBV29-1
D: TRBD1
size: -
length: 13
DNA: TGCAGCGGGAACGGACAGGGAGAGGAGACCCAGTACTTC
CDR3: CSGNGQGEETQYF

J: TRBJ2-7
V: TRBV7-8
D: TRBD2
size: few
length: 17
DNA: TGTGCCAGCAGCTTAGGGACTAGCGGGAGGTTGCTGTACGAGCAGTACTTC
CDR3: CASSLGTSGRLLYEQYF

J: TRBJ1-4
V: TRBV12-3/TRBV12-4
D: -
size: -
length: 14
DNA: TGTGCCAGCAGTTTAGCGATACGGGATGAAAAACTGTTTTTT
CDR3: CASSLAIRDEKLFF

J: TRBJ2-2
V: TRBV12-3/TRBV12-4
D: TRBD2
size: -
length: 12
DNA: TGTGCCAGCAGTGCGGGGGCCGGGGAGCTGTTTTTT
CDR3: CASSAGAGELFF

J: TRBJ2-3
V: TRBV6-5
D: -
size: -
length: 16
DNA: TGTGCCAGCAGTCTCTCGACAGGTGGGGGGACAGATACGCAGTATTTT
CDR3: CASSLSTGGGTDTQYF

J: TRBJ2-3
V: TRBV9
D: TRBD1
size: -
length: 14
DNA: TGTGCCAGCAGCGAAGACAGGGTCTTAGATACGCAGTATTTT
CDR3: CASSEDRVLDTQYF

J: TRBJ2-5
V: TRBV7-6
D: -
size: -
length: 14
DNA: TGTGCCGGCAGCTTAGAGTGGGGGGTCGGAGAGCAGTACTTC
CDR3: CAGSLEWGVGEQYF

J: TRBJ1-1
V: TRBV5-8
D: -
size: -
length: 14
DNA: TGTGCCAGCAGCTTGAAATCCTGGGGGACTGAAGCTTTCTTT
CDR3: CASSLKSWGTEAFF

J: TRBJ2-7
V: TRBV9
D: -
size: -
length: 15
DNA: TGTGCCAGCAGCCCATCGGACAGTAGCTCCTACGAGCAGTACTTC
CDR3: CASSPSDSSSYEQYF

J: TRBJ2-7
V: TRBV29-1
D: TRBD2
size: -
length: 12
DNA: TGCAGCGTTGAGTCGGCGGGAGGCGAGCAGTACTTC
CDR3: CSVESAGGEQYF

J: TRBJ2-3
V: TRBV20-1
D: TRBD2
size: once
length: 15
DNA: TGCAGTGTCATAGCGGGAGGGCTTGGCACAGATACGCAGTATTTT
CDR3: CSVIAGGLGTDTQYF

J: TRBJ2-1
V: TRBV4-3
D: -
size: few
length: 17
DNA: TGCGCCAGCAGCCAAGCGTTAACGGGAGTTCGACATAATGAGCAGTTCTTC
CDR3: CASSQALTGVRHNEQFF

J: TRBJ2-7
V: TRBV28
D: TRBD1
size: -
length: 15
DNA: TGTGCCAGCAGTTTGTCCCCGACAGGGAGATACGAGCAGTACTTC
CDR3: CASSLSPTGRYEQYF

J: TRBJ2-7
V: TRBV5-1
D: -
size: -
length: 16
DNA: TGCGCCAGCAGCTCCTCCGGGACACCGAGCTCCTACGAGCAGTACTTC
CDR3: CASSSSGTPSSYEQYF

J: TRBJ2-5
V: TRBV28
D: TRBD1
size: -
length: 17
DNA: TGTGCCAGCAGTCCACCCCCTCCGGGACAGGGTCCCTACGGGCAGTACTTC
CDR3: CASSPPPPGQGPYGQYF

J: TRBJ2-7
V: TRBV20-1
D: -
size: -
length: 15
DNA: TGCAGTGCCCAAAGCGGAGGGGAAAGCTCCTACGAGCAGTACTTC
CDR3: CSAQSGGESSYEQYF

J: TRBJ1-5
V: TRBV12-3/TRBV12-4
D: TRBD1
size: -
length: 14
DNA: TGTGCCAGCAGTCAACCCGACAGGGGTCAGCCCCAGCATTTT
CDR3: CASSQPDRGQPQHF

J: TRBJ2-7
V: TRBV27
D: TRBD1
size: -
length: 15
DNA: TGTGCCAGCAGTTTATCCCCGGGACAGGCCTACGAGCAGTACTTC
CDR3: CASSLSPGQAYEQYF

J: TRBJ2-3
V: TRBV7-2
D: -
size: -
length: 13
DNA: TGTGCCAGCAGCCAGGGTAGGGCAGATACGCAGTATTTT
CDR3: CASSQGRADTQYF

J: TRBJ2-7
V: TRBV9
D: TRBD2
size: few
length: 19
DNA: TGTGCCAGCAGCGCCCCACGGGGTCAAATGGGGCTAGCGGGAGTCGAGCAGTACTTC
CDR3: CASSAPRGQMGLAGVEQYF

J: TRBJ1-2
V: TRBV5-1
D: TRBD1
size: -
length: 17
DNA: TGCGCCAGCAGCCATCCGGGACAGGGAATAACGGCATATGGCTACACCTTC
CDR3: CASSHPGQGITAYGYTF

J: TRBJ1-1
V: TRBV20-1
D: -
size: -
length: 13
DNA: TGCAGTGCTAGAGCAGGGATTGGCATTTCGGCTTTCTTT
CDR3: CSARAGIGISAFF

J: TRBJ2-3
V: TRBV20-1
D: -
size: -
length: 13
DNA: TGCAGTGCTCCACCCTCTATTACTGATACGCAGTATTTT
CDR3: CSAPPSITDTQYF